What follows is one TCR beta chain and its context. The V gene lost 3 bases and the J gene lost 6 bases, with 9 bases spanning the gap. The CDR3 totals 13 residues. Germline assignment: CDR1 SGHTA and CDR2 FQGTGA. This record belongs to a study of blood T cell repertoires in COVID-19. Sequencing used immunoSEQ multiplex PCR; TCRdb keeps in-frame clones, though not all of them. Of tens of thousands of clones in the sample, almost 85% were seen once. Sequenced sample: peripheral blood. The chain joins TRBV7-3 to TRBJ2-1; D is ambiguous. This TCR was sampled from a man older than 75 with acute or convalescent COVID-19. The CDR3 sequence is CASSFAGSNEQFF. As DNA, the CDR3 is TGTGCCAGCAGCTTTGCAGGCTCCAATGAGCAGTTCTTC.